This entry concerns a single T cell receptor (beta chain). This sample was taken from a study of CD8 T cells in Susac syndrome. Random hexamers were used to reverse transcribe an amount of about 0.45 to 1 ug RNA. TCRdb re-called the immunoSEQ multiplex PCR reads with MiXCR, one entry per CDR3 protein. The sample lists 85,000 to 90,000 distinct CDR3 sequences; 80% to 95% were seen once. In germline, CDR1 is SGHTA, CDR2 FQGTGA. The CDR3 spans 14 residues. Trimming shortened V by 2 bases and J by 2 bases, and 8 bases separated the two germline ends. The sample was CD8+ T cells from PBMCs. V usage is TRBV7-3 and J usage is TRBJ2-3; D remains ambiguous. This clonotype was obtained from a human donor in good health. The CDR3 here is CASSLLGITDTQYF. The CDR3, as DNA: TGTGCCAGCAGCTTATTAGGAATCACAGATACGCAGTATTTT.